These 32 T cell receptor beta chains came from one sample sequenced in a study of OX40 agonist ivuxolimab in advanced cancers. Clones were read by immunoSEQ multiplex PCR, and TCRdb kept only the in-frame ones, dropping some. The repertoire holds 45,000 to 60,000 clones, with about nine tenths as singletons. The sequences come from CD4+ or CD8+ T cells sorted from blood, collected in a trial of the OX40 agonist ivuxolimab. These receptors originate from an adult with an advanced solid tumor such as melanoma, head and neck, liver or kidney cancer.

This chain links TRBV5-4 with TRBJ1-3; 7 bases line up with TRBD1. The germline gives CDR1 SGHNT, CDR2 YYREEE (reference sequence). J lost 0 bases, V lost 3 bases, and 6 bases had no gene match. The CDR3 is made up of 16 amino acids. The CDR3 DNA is TGTGCCAGCAGCTCGGACAGGACCCGCTCTGGAAACACCATATATTTT. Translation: CASSSDRTRSGNTIYF.

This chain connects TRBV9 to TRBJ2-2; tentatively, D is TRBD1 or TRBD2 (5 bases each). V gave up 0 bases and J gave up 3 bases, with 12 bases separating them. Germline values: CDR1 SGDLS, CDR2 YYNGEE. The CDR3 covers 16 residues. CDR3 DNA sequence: TGTGCCAGCAGCGTAGACCCTCGGGGCTACACCGGGGAGCTGTTTTTT. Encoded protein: CASSVDPRGYTGELFF.

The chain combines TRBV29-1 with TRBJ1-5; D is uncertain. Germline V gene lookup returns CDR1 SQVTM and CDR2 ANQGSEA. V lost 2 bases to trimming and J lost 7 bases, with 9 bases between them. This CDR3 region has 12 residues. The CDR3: CSVETPLQPQHF. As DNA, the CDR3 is TGCAGCGTTGAAACACCTTTGCAGCCCCAGCATTTT.

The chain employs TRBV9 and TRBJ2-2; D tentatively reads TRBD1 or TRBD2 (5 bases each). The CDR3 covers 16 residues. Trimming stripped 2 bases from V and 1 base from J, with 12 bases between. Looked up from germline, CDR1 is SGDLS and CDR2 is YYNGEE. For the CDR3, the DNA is TGTGCCAGCAGCGTGGGGGTCTCGGGGAACACCGGGGAGCTGTTTTTT. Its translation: CASSVGVSGNTGELFF.

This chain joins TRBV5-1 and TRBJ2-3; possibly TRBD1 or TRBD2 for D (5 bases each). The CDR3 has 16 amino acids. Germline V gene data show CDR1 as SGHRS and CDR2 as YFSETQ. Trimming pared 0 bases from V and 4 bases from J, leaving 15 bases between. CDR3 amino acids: CASSLGGDPPSDTQYF. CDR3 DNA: TGCGCCAGCAGCTTGGGAGGGGATCCCCCGTCAGATACGCAGTATTTT. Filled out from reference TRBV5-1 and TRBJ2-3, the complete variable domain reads KAGVTQTPRYLIKTRGQQVTLSCSPISGHRSVSWYQQTPGQGLQFLFEYFSETQRNKGNFPGRFSGRQFSNSRSEMNVSTLELGDSALYLCASSLGGDPPSDTQYFGPGTRLTVL.

CDR3 nucleotide sequence: TGCGCCAGCAGTGAGTGTGGGAGGGGGGTTGACGAGCAGTACTTC. Its protein is CASSECGRGVDEQYF. V gene TRBV10-1 combines with J gene TRBJ2-5; a possible D gene is TRBD2 (7 bases). With the DNA end fitting TRBJ2-7 better, the J assignment may be wrong. From germline, CDR1 is WNHNN and CDR2 SYGVQD (reference sequence). The CDR3 runs to 15 residues.

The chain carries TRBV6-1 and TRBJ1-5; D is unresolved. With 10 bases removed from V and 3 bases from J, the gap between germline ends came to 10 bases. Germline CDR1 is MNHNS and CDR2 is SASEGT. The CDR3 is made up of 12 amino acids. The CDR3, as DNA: TGTGCCACTTCGGAGGTCAATCAGCCCCAGCATTTT. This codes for CATSEVNQPQHF.

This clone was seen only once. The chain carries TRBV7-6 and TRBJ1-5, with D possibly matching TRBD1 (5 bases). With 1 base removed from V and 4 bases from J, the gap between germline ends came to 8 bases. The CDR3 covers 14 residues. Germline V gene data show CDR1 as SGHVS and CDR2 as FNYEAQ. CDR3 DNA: TGTGCCAGCAGCTTAGGGGGACCAAATCAGCCCCAGCATTTT. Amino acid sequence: CASSLGGPNQPQHF.

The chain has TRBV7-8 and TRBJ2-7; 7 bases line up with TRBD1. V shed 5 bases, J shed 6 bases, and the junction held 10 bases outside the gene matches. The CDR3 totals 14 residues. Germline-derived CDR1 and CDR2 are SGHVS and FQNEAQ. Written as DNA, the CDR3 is TGTGCCAGCAGCACGTTCAGACAGGGTGGCGAGCAGTACTTC. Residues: CASSTFRQGGEQYF.

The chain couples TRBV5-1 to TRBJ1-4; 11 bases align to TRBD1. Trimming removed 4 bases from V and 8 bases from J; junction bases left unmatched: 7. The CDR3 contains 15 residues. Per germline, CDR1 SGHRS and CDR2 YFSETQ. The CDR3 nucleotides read TGCGCCAGCAGCAACGTTGGGACAGGGGGGGAAAAACTGTTTTTT. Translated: CASSNVGTGGEKLFF.

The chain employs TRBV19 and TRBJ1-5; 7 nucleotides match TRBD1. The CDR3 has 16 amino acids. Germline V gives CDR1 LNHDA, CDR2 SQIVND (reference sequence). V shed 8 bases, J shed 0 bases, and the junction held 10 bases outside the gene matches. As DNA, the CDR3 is TGTGCCAGTCACAGGGGAGGGGGATATAGCAATCAGCCCCAGCATTTT. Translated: CASHRGGGYSNQPQHF.

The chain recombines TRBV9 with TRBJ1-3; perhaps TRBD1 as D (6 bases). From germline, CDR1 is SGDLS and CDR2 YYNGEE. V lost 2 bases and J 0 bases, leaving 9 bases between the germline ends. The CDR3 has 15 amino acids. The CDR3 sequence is CASSVTGSSGNTIYF. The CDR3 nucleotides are TGTGCCAGCAGCGTCACAGGGAGCTCTGGAAACACCATATATTTT.

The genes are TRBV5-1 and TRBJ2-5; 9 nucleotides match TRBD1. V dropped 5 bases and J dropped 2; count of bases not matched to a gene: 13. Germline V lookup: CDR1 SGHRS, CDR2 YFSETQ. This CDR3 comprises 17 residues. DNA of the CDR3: TGCGCCAGCAGACCGGGACAGGGAAGAGGAGGGCAAGAGACCCAGTACTTC. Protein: CASRPGQGRGGQETQYF.

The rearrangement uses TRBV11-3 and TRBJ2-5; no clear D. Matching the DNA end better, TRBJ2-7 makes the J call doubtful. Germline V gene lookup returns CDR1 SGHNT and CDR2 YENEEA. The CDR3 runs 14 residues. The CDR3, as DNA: TGTGCCAGCAGCCCCCAATCCGTCCCCTACGAGCAGTACTTC. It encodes CASSPQSVPYEQYF.

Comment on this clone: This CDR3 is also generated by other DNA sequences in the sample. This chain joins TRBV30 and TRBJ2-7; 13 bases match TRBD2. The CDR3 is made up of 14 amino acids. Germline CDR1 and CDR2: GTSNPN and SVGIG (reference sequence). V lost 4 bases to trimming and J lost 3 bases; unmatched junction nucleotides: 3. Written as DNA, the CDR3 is TGTGCCTGGACTCGGACTAGCGGGAGCTACGAGCAGTACTTC. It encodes CAWTRTSGSYEQYF. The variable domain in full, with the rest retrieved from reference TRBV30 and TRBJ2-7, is SQTIHQWPATLVQPVGSPLSLECTVEGTSNPNLYWYRQAAGRGLQLLFYSVGIGQISSEVPQNLSASRPQDRQFILSSKKLLLSDSGFYLCAWTRTSGSYEQYFGPGTRLTVT.

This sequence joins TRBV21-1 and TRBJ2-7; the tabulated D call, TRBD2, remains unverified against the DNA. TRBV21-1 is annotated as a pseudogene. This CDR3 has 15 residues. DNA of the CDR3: TGTGCCAGCAGTACTCTGGCTAGCGGGAGTTACGAGCAGTACTTC. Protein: CASSTLASGSYEQYF.

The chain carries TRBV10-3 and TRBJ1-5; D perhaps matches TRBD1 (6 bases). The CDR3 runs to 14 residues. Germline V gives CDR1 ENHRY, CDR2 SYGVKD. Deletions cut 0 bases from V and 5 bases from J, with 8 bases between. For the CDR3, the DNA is TGTGCCATCAGTGAGTCGACAGGATATCAGCCCCAGCATTTT. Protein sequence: CAISESTGYQPQHF.

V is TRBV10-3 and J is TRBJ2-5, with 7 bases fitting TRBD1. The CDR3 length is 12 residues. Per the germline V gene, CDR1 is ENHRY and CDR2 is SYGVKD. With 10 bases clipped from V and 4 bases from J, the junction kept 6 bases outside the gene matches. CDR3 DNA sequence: TGTGCCACGTCCCGGGACAGAGAGACCCAGTACTTC. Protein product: CATSRDRETQYF.

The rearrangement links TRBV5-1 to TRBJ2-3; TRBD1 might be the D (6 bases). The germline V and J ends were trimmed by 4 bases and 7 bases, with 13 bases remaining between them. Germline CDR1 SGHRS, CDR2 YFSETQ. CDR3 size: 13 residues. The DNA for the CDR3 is TGCGCCAGCAGCGTGGACAGAGAGTATACGCAGTATTTT. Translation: CASSVDREYTQYF. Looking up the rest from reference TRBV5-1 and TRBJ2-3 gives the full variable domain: KAGVTQTPRYLIKTRGQQVTLSCSPISGHRSVSWYQQTPGQGLQFLFEYFSETQRNKGNFPGRFSGRQFSNSRSEMNVSTLELGDSALYLCASSVDREYTQYFGPGTRLTVL.

The DNA of the CDR3 is TGTGCCAGCAGCCAAGAACTAGCGGGTTACAATGAGCAGTTCTTC. This codes for CASSQELAGYNEQFF. The gene calls are TRBV14 and TRBJ2-1; 9 bases agree with TRBD2. Germline CDR1 SGHDN, CDR2 FVKESK. The junction had 1 base not matched to a gene; V was cut back by 0 bases and J by 4 bases. CDR3 size: 15 residues.

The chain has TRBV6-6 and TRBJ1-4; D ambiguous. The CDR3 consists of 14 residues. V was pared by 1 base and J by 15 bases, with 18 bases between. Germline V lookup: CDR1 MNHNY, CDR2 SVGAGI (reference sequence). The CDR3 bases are TGTGCCAGCAGTTACTGGGGTTCGGAAAATATATTGTTTTTT. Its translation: CASSYWGSENILFF.

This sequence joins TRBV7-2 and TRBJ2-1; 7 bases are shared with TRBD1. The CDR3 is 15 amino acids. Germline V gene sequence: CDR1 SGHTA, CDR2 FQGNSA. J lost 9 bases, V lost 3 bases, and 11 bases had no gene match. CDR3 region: CASSFSLSRDSEQFF. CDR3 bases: TGTGCCAGCAGCTTCTCACTCTCCAGGGACAGTGAGCAGTTCTTC.

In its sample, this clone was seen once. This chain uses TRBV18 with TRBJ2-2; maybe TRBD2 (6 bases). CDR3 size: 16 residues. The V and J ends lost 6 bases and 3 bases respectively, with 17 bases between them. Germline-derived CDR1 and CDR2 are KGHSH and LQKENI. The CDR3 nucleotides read TGTGCCAGCTCCCTACTTTTAGCGGAACACACCGGGGAGCTGTTTTTT. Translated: CASSLLLAEHTGELFF.

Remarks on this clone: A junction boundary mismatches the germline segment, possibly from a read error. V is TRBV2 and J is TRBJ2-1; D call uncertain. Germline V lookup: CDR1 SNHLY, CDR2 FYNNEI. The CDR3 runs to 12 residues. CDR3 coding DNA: TGTGCCAGCAGTGAGCTTCTAGGCGGTAAAGTCTTC. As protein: CASSELLGGKVF. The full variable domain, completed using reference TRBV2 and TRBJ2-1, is EPEVTQTPSHQVTQMGQEVILRCVPISNHLYFYWYRQILGQKVEFLVSFYNNEISEKSEIFDDQFSVERPDGSNFTLKIRSTKLEDSAMYFCASSELLGGKVFGPGTRLTVL.

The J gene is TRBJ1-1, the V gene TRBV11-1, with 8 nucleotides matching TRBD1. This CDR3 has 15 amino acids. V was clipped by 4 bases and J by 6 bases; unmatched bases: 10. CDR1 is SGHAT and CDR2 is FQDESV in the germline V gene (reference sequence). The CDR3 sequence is CASSSRQGFMSEAFF. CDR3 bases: TGTGCCAGCAGCTCGAGACAGGGGTTTATGTCTGAAGCTTTCTTT.

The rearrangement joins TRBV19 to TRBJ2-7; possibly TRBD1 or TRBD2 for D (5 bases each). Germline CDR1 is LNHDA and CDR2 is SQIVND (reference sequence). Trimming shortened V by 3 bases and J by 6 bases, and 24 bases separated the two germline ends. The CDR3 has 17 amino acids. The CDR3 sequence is CASSMGVWGPGISEQYF. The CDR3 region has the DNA TGTGCCAGTAGTATGGGCGTGTGGGGCCCGGGGATTAGCGAGCAGTACTTC.

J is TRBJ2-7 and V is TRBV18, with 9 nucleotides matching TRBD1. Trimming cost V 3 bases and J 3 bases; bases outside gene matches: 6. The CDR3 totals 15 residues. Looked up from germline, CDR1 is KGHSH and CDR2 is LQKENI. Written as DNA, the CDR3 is TGTGCCAGCTCACCTGCCGGGACAGGGAGCTACGAGCAGTACTTC. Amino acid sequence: CASSPAGTGSYEQYF.

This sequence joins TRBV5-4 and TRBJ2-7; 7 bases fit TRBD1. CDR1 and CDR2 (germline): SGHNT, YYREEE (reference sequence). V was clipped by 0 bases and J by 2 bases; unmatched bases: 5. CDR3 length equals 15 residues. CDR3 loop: CASSLGQGRTYEQYF. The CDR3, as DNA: TGTGCCAGCAGCTTGGGACAGGGCCGCACCTACGAGCAGTACTTC.

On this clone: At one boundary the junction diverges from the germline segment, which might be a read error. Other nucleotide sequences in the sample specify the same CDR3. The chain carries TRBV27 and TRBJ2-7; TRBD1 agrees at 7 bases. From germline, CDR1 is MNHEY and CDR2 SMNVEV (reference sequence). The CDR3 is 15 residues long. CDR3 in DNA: TGTGCTAGCAGTTTTTCGACAGGGAAGTCCTACGAGCAGTACTTC. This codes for CASSFSTGKSYEQYF.

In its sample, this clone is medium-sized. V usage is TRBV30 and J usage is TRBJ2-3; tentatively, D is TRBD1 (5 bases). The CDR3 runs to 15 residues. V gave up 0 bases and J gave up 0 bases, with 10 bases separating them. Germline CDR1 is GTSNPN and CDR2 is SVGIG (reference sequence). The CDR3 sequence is CAWSVRAGSTDTQYF. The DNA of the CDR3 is TGTGCCTGGAGTGTACGGGCAGGGAGCACAGATACGCAGTATTTT. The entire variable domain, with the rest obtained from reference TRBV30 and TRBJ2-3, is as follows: SQTIHQWPATLVQPVGSPLSLECTVEGTSNPNLYWYRQAAGRGLQLLFYSVGIGQISSEVPQNLSASRPQDRQFILSSKKLLLSDSGFYLCAWSVRAGSTDTQYFGPGTRLTVL.

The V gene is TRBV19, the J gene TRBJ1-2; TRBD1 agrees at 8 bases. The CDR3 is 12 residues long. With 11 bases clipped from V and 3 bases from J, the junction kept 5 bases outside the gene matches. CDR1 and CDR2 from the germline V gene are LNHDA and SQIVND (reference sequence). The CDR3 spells CASRGQDYGYTF. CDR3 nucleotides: TGTGCCTCCCGGGGACAGGACTATGGCTACACCTTC.

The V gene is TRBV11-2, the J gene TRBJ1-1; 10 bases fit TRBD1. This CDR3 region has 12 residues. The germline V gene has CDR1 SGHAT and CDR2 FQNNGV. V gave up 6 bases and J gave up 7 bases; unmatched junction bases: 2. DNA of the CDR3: TGTGCCAGCAGTTGGACAGGGGGTGAAGCTTTCTTT. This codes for CASSWTGGEAFF.